A selection of T cell receptor beta chains follows, all from one sample in a study of shared clonotypes between healthy human individuals. The data were produced by immunoSEQ multiplex PCR, yet TCRdb's version contains in-frame clones alone and is incomplete. In the table there are about a million clones, about three quarters of which are singletons. What was sequenced was memory CD4+ T cells sorted from blood. These receptor sequences come from a man between 18 and 29 years old in good health. CDR3s include the opening cysteine and the closing phenylalanine or tryptophan.

j_call | cdr3_length | v_call | cdr3_aa
TRBJ2-1 | 14 | TRBV9 | CASSVGTTYNEQFF
TRBJ1-2 | 14 | TRBV18 | CASSPGQSNYGYTF
TRBJ1-1 | 15 | TRBV21-1 | CASSKDRQGRTEAFF
TRBJ2-2 | 13 | TRBV10-2 | CASIPGVAGELFF
TRBJ1-5 | 14 | TRBV2 | CASSGGRSNQPQHF
TRBJ2-1 | 13 | TRBV19 | CASSTGGRNEQFF
TRBJ2-1 | 12 | TRBV18 | CASSPAVASQFF
TRBJ2-5 | 15 | TRBV6-5 | CASSYSLGTEETQYF
TRBJ2-7 | 14 | TRBV28 | CAITGTGTSYEQYF
TRBJ2-1 | 16 | TRBV5-1 | CASSLEAGARYNEQFF
TRBJ2-7 | 12 | TRBV30 | CAWSVLTYEQYF
TRBJ2-5 | 14 | TRBV4-1 | CASSQGAGKETQYF
TRBJ2-1 | 17 | TRBV5-1 | CASKPGLAGLPQDEQFF
TRBJ1-6 | 16 | TRBV5-8 | CASSPYGPVTGSPLHF
TRBJ2-1 | 15 | TRBV6-6 | CASRMGLAERIEQFF
TRBJ2-1 | 13 | TRBV7-8 | CASSRSSYNEQFF
TRBJ1-1 | 15 | TRBV23-1 | CASSQEGQTNTEAFF
TRBJ2-3 | 14 | TRBV6-1 | CASSEWGAPDTQYF
TRBJ1-3 | 14 | TRBV10-1 | CASSEGQAGNTIYF
TRBJ2-1 | 14 | TRBV10-3 | CASNLAGFDNEQFF
TRBJ2-7 | 12 | TRBV2 | CASRTNAYEQYF
TRBJ1-4 | 15 | TRBV5-1 | CASSLGTGPNEKLFF
TRBJ2-7 | 16 | TRBV6-1 | CASNDRPFEGSYEQYF
TRBJ2-5 | 11 | TRBV7-6 | CASRTGETQYF
TRBJ2-7 | 14 | TRBV27 | CASNPVGGPYEQYF
TRBJ2-5 | 15 | TRBV7-3 | CASSPAGGRQETQYF
TRBJ2-1 | 16 | TRBV4-3 | CASSQGVATSYNEQFF
TRBJ2-3 | 15 | TRBV5-1 | CASSLEQGGADTQYF
TRBJ1-2 | 14 | TRBV15 | CATSRDRGNYGYTF
TRBJ1-2 | 19 | TRBV23-1 | CASSQSGSMDRGPNYGYTF
TRBJ1-5 | 15 | TRBV11-2 | CASSQGTGTGQPQHF
TRBJ2-1 | 16 | TRBV5-6 | CASSLLAGETYNEQFF
TRBJ2-7 | 11 | TRBV2 | CASSTRDEQYF
TRBJ1-1 | 14 | TRBV4-1 | CASSRDRADTEAFF
TRBJ2-5 | 16 | TRBV10-3 | CAISEPRDGAGRTQYF
TRBJ1-6 | 15 | TRBV6-6 | CASSFSGSYNSPLHF
TRBJ1-2 | 14 | TRBV5-6 | CASSWLGPNYGYTF
TRBJ2-7 | 16 | TRBV28 | CASSQLTGVTLYEQYF
TRBJ1-5 | 15 | TRBV21-1 | CASSTGTGYNQPQHF
TRBJ2-1 | 16 | TRBV7-4 | CASSLGEGAFYNEQFF
TRBJ2-7 | 15 | TRBV7-2 | CASSSSGGFSYEQYF
TRBJ2-7 | 16 | TRBV6-1 | CASSGGLAGGVYEQYF
TRBJ1-2 | 14 | TRBV6-5 | CASSRTGTNYGYTF
TRBJ2-1 | 16 | TRBV7-2 | CASSSAGTSSYNEQFF
TRBJ1-5 | 16 | TRBV19 | CASESNGGLSNQPQHF
TRBJ1-3 | 15 | TRBV9 | CASSVGAEVSNTIYF
TRBJ1-3 | 15 | TRBV6-1 | CASSLQGAPGNTIYF
TRBJ2-7 | 13 | TRBV10-3 | CATSSGGPYEQYF